This TCR beta chain was recorded in a study of T cells in Graves' hyperthyroidism and ophthalmopathy (dated by TCRdb to about 2019). Turning to the overall study: Peripheral blood samples were taken at the time of initial diagnosis, prior to any treatment. Once sampling was done, hyperthyroidism patients were given methimazole at a starting dose of 30 mg daily, whereas ophthalmopathy patients were given high-dose intravenous methylprednisolone. The roughly 100 discovery patients were randomly split 7:3 into training and test sets. TCR Vbeta CDR3 sequencing of 135 peripheral blood samples (over 40 ophthalmopathy, about 75 hyperthyroidism and roughly 17 progressor patients) is reported in the paper. A discovery cohort of about 96 patients, fewer than 50 with Graves' ophthalmopathy and roughly 59 with stable Graves' hyperthyroidism, was used to find distinguishing TCR V-J signatures. Whether ophthalmopathy could be predicted prospectively was tested in an independent validation cohort made up of roughly 20 hyperthyroidism patients plus 17 patients who later progressed to ophthalmopathy. In addition, the study compared T-cell repertoires in thyroid tissue and in blood from five to seven Graves' hyperthyroidism patients.

The TCR beta CDR3 regions were amplified from the RNA transcripts. The TCR CDR3 was subjected to a first round of RT-PCR using the HTBI primer set and the Qiagen OneStep RT-PCR kit. Libraries were constructed in a second round of multiplex PCR, after which size selection and purification were carried out. The libraries were sequenced on an Illumina HiSeq2000 using paired-end 100 bp reads. The authors' analysis ran thus. Raw data were processed with SOAPnuke, discarding reads with adapters, uncalled bases, mean Phred below 15, or no exact constant-primer or identifier match. High-quality paired reads were merged with COPE v1.2.5, and unique nucleotide sequences were defined as clonotypes. Clonotypes were aligned to IMGT TRBV, TRBD and TRBJ reference segments using MiTCR v1.1. Analysis was restricted to V-J combinations with a frequency above 0.0001, which covered roughly 99% of repertoires. A TCS score was defined as the ratio between F50 (clonal expansion) and ExV (chaos), using BLOSUM62-based TCRdist between CDR3 peptides within each V-J. Welch's t-statistics and random forest reduced roughly 540 V-J features to under 15, which were used in a naive Bayes classifier (R e1071). TCRdb reprocessing: public reads trimmed at Q25 with fastp, clones called with MiXCR, in-frame beta chains kept. For every CDR3 protein sequence, its rows merge into one entry that carries the most common genes and DNA. These V and J calls derive from TCRdb rather than the authors' analysis. The sample table shows 600,000 to 650,000 distinct CDR3 sequences, and less than 25% are seen once. The ten largest clonotypes hold about 34% of the sample.

This clonotype was counted many times. Its specific antigen is unknown. No per-base quality is available; no much larger clone lies one base away. In the ophthalmopathy patients, disease was moderately to severely active, with a Clinical Activity Score of 3 or more, a NOSPECS grade of 4 or more, and a duration of less than 3 months. Patients with uncontrolled infections, other autoimmune diseases, pregnancy or lactation were excluded. Diagnoses relied on clinical symptoms, serum thyroxine and TRAb, thyroid ultrasound and orbital computed tomography. Ficoll-Paque density gradient centrifugation was used to isolate PBMCs from approximately 11 ml of fresh peripheral blood. Total RNA was extracted with Trizol reagent, and quality was checked on an Agilent 2100 Bioanalyzer. The V end gives up 4 bases and the J end 6 bases, leaving 0 bases in the junction not matched to a gene. Its CDR3 holds 11 amino acids, cysteine through phenylalanine. Only CDR3 DNA is held: 33 bases, read in frame from base 1. CDR1 is given as SGHRS and CDR2 as YFSETQ, both from the germline V gene.

What the authors observed across the whole study: Sample size was not statistically predetermined, and blinding of investigators to group allocation was not performed. Most expanded thyroid clonotypes (frequency above 0.001) were also found in blood, which suggests that blood repertoires may mirror thyroid immune responses. In validation, progression to ophthalmopathy was predicted by the model with nearly 71% sensitivity and 72.22% specificity, a median of about 6 months before onset. In cross-validation, a model built on a 13 V-J signature told ophthalmopathy apart from stable hyperthyroidism with 85% to 90% sensitivity and around 84% specificity, and in testing the same model reached 80%/75%.

The source is a man aged 30 to 39 with Graves' ophthalmopathy. Input material: blood. The sequence links TRBV5-1 to TRBJ2-7, with 8 bases in between that match TRBD2. CDR3 region: CASSAGGEQYF. The base sequence is TGCGCCAGCAGCGCGGGAGGCGAGCAGTACTTC.